The 26 T cell receptor beta chains in this list originate from one sample, sequenced in a study of graft-versus-host responses after intestinal transplantation (dated by TCRdb to 2020 to 2023). Libraries were made using the immunoSEQ multiplex PCR assay. In its TCRdb copy, this immuneACCESS table keeps in-frame sequences only and misses some clones. Where compared with another copy, unresolved V genes explain less than half of these, and the others have no known cause. The sample table holds fewer than 10,000 clones, of which 70% to 90% were seen once. In total, the top ten clones hold 9% to 10% of the sample. This material consisted of PBMCs, taken 230 to 250 days after intestinal transplant. These receptors were obtained from a human patient who received an intestinal transplant, so some T cells may come from the graft donor.

The V gene is TRBV28, the J gene TRBJ2-7; 9 nucleotides match TRBD2. The CDR3 runs 16 residues. The V gene end was trimmed by 5 bases and the J gene end by 3 bases; junction bases not matched to a gene: 11. Per the germline V gene, CDR1 is MDHEN and CDR2 is SYDVKM. This CDR3 reads CASSTRGAGGFYEQYF. The CDR3 region has the DNA TGTGCCAGCAGTACCCGCGGGGCGGGAGGGTTCTACGAGCAGTACTTC.

The chain uses TRBV9 and TRBJ1-6, with a tentative D call TRBD1 (6 bases). Between the trimmed V and J ends, which lost 3 bases and 7 bases, there was a span of 14 bases. Germline assignment: CDR1 SGDLS and CDR2 YYNGEE. The CDR3 contains 15 residues. The CDR3 DNA is TGTGCCAGCAGCGGTGGGGCAGGGGTGAATTCACCCCTCCACTTT. Protein product: CASSGGAGVNSPLHF. Full variable domain (rest looked up from reference TRBV9 and TRBJ1-6): DSGVTQTPKHLITATGQRVTLRCSPRSGDLSVYWYQQSLDQGLQFLIQYYNGEERAKGNILERFSAQQFPDLHSELNLSSLELGDSALYFCASSGGAGVNSPLHFGNGTRLTVT.

In nucleotides, the CDR3 is TGTGCCAGCAGCTTAAGTTTAGGCCCTAGCGGGACGTGGGGCAATGAGCAGTTCTTC. Encoded protein: CASSLSLGPSGTWGNEQFF. The gene calls are TRBV7-9 and TRBJ2-1, with 9 bases matching TRBD2. The CDR3 contains 19 residues. Germline CDR1 and CDR2: SEHNR and FQNEAQ (reference sequence). V lost 2 bases and J lost 6; bases outside the gene matches: 17.

V gene TRBV20-1 combines with J gene TRBJ2-7, with D perhaps TRBD1 (6 bases). The germline V gene has CDR1 DFQATT and CDR2 SNEGSKA (reference sequence). The CDR3 covers 10 residues. The V gene lost 5 bases and the J gene lost 6 bases, with 8 bases spanning the gap. The CDR3 region has the DNA TGCAGTGCTCGGACAGTCGAGCAGTACTTC. This codes for CSARTVEQYF.

The chain is built from TRBV9 and TRBJ2-5; TRBD2 agrees at 8 bases. With V trimmed by 0 bases and J by 5 bases, 3 bases remained unmatched. The germline V gene encodes CDR1 SGDLS and CDR2 YYNGEE. The CDR3 covers 14 residues. The CDR3 bases are TGTGCCAGCAGCGTAGGGGCTAGCGGGGAGACCCAGTACTTC. Its protein is CASSVGASGETQYF. Variable domain in full (rest from reference TRBV9 and TRBJ2-5): DSGVTQTPKHLITATGQRVTLRCSPRSGDLSVYWYQQSLDQGLQFLIQYYNGEERAKGNILERFSAQQFPDLHSELNLSSLELGDSALYFCASSVGASGETQYFGPGTRLLVL.

The V and J genes are TRBV7-9 and TRBJ2-7; 7 bases match TRBD1. Germline trimming cut 5 bases from V and 9 bases from J; bases unmatched to any gene: 13. The germline CDR1 and CDR2 sequences are SEHNR and FQNEAQ (reference sequence). The CDR3 spans 14 residues. CDR3 nucleotides: TGTGCCAGCAGCACCCCGCCCGGGACAGTTCGGCAGTACTTC. Its translation: CASSTPPGTVRQYF. Variable domain in full (rest from reference TRBV7-9 and TRBJ2-7): DTGVSQNPRHKITKRGQNVTFRCDPISEHNRLYWYRQTLGQGPEFLTYFQNEAQLEKSRLLSDRFSAERPKGSFSTLEIQRTEQGDSAMYLCASSTPPGTVRQYFGPGTRLTVT.

Points on this clone: Compared with germline, one end of the junction differs, possibly owing to a read error. V gene TRBV19 combines with J gene TRBJ1-5; D uncertain. Germline lookup yields CDR1 LNHDA and CDR2 SQIVND (reference sequence). This CDR3 region has 12 residues. The CDR3 reads CASTIGSQPQHF. In DNA form, the CDR3 reads TGTGCCAGTACTATAGGTTCCCAGCCCCAGCATTTT.

This chain joins TRBV7-2 and TRBJ2-7, with unresolved D. The CDR3 has 14 residues. In germline, CDR1 is SGHTA, CDR2 FQGNSA. V gave up 1 base and J gave up 2 bases, with 9 bases separating them. The CDR3 reads CASSLGPWAYEQYF. For the CDR3, the DNA is TGTGCCAGCAGCTTAGGTCCATGGGCCTACGAGCAGTACTTC.

The chain recombines TRBV28 with TRBJ2-1; D is undetermined. Germline assignment: CDR1 MDHEN and CDR2 SYDVKM. Trimming pared 5 bases from V and 6 bases from J, leaving 14 bases between. The CDR3 is 14 residues long. CDR3 amino acids: CASSSPTVPNEQFF. CDR3 nucleotide sequence: TGTGCCAGCAGTAGCCCCACAGTCCCCAATGAGCAGTTCTTC.

The chain combines TRBV5-6 with TRBJ2-7, with 7 bases lining up with TRBD2. CDR1 SGHDT and CDR2 YYEEEE come from the germline V gene. The ends lost 2 bases at V and 5 bases at J; junction bases unmatched: 7. The CDR3 runs to 14 residues. The CDR3: CASSLSGTPHEQYF. The CDR3 DNA follows: TGTGCCAGCAGCTTAAGCGGGACTCCCCACGAGCAGTACTTC.

The chain couples TRBV4-1 to TRBJ2-1; 7 nucleotides match TRBD2. Per the germline V gene, CDR1 is MGHRA and CDR2 is YSYEKL. The length of the CDR3 is 17 residues. J lost 5 bases, V lost 0 bases, and 10 bases had no gene match. CDR3 loop: CASSQEITAGANNEQFF. CDR3 DNA: TGCGCCAGCAGCCAAGAGATTACGGCGGGAGCGAACAATGAGCAGTTCTTC.

The chain combines TRBV9 with TRBJ1-1; TRBD1 is a possible D gene (6 bases). The germline V gene encodes CDR1 SGDLS and CDR2 YYNGEE. V gave up 3 bases and J gave up 2 bases, with 11 bases separating them. There are 14 residues in the CDR3. The CDR3 DNA sequence: TGTGCCAGCAGCGGGGGGGCGTCCAACACTGAAGCTTTCTTT. It translates to CASSGGASNTEAFF. The whole variable domain, remainder taken from reference TRBV9 and TRBJ1-1, is DSGVTQTPKHLITATGQRVTLRCSPRSGDLSVYWYQQSLDQGLQFLIQYYNGEERAKGNILERFSAQQFPDLHSELNLSSLELGDSALYFCASSGGASNTEAFFGQGTRLTVV.

This clone has only a few counts. This chain connects TRBV7-2 to TRBJ2-1, with TRBD1 identical over 11 bases. CDR3 length: 15 amino acids. Germline V gives CDR1 SGHTA, CDR2 FQGNSA. Trimming removed 2 bases from V and 6 bases from J; junction bases left unmatched: 3. CDR3 sequence reads: CASSLLGTGGNEQFF. DNA for the CDR3: TGTGCCAGCAGCTTATTGGGGACAGGGGGCAATGAGCAGTTCTTC.

V usage is TRBV30 and J usage is TRBJ2-7; D unclear. Trimming cost V 3 bases and J 3 bases, with 12 bases left between them. Germline CDR1 reads GTSNPN; CDR2 reads SVGIG (reference sequence). This CDR3 comprises 13 residues. The CDR3 nucleotides are TGTGCCTGGAGCCCGGCAGCCCGCTACGAGCAGTACTTC. Its translation: CAWSPAARYEQYF.

This chain's CDR3 is CASSQDIEFRGRQKEKLFF. CDR3 sequence (DNA): TGTGCCAGCAGCCAAGATATAGAGTTCAGGGGGCGACAGAAAGAAAAACTGTTTTTT. The chain carries TRBV4-2 and TRBJ1-4; 8 bases are shared with TRBD1. The CDR3 has 19 residues. Germline assignment: CDR1 LGHNA and CDR2 YNFKEQ. V shed 0 bases and J 8 bases; nucleotides not matched to a gene: 17.

The V and J genes are TRBV27 and TRBJ2-2; 9 bases fit TRBD1. Germline V gives CDR1 MNHEY, CDR2 SMNVEV (reference sequence). This CDR3 has 16 amino acids. J gave up 3 bases and V 7 bases, and 9 bases lay outside the gene matches. This chain's CDR3 is CASTIWGQGDTGELFF. DNA for the CDR3: TGTGCCAGCACGATTTGGGGACAGGGTGACACCGGGGAGCTGTTTTTT.

This chain connects TRBV6-4 to TRBJ2-3, with 10 bases fitting TRBD2. Germline CDR1 and CDR2: MRHNA and SNTAGT. V lost 6 bases to trimming and J lost 1 base; unmatched junction nucleotides: 4. The CDR3 extends over 15 amino acids. CDR3 residues: CASSAGTSGTDTQYF. CDR3 DNA: TGTGCCAGCAGCGCCGGGACTAGCGGCACAGATACGCAGTATTTT.

V is TRBV7-2 and J is TRBJ2-7; TRBD1 aligns across 7 bases. V shed 5 bases, J shed 5 bases, and the junction held 15 bases outside the gene matches. CDR1 SGHTA and CDR2 FQGNSA come from the germline V gene. The CDR3 has 16 amino acids. The CDR3 nucleotides read TGTGCCAGCAGCCCCCGGACAGGTCCCACCAACCACGAGCAGTACTTC. Translation: CASSPRTGPTNHEQYF.

The chain couples TRBV28 to TRBJ1-5, with TRBD1 as a possible D gene (6 bases). V lost 3 bases and J 4 bases, leaving 22 bases between the germline ends. Germline CDR1 reads MDHEN; CDR2 reads SYDVKM. The CDR3 length is 18 residues. The CDR3, as DNA: TGTGCCAGCAGTTTTTTCCGGGGGGCAGGTACGCCTAATCAGCCCCAGCATTTT. Translation gives CASSFFRGAGTPNQPQHF.

This clone was detected only a few times. The chain couples TRBV9 to TRBJ2-2; TRBD1 agrees at 7 bases. This CDR3 is 16 amino acids long. Trimming cost V 3 bases and J 4 bases; bases outside gene matches: 9. The germline gives CDR1 SGDLS, CDR2 YYNGEE. CDR3 loop: CASSGGRDSATGELFF. The CDR3 region has the DNA TGTGCCAGCAGCGGAGGACGGGACAGCGCCACCGGGGAGCTGTTTTTT.

The rearrangement links TRBV7-9 to TRBJ2-5; TRBD2 agrees at 14 bases. The junction had 6 bases not matched to a gene; V was cut back by 4 bases and J by 5 bases. CDR3 length: 16 residues. Looked up from germline, CDR1 is SEHNR and CDR2 is FQNEAQ (reference sequence). The CDR3 spells CASSSLGTSGSETQYF. The DNA of the CDR3 is TGTGCCAGCAGCTCACTCGGGACTAGCGGGAGTGAGACCCAGTACTTC. Combining the CDR3 with reference TRBV7-9 and TRBJ2-5 gives the whole variable domain DTGVSQNPRHKITKRGQNVTFRCDPISEHNRLYWYRQTLGQGPEFLTYFQNEAQLEKSRLLSDRFSAERPKGSFSTLEIQRTEQGDSAMYLCASSSLGTSGSETQYFGPGTRLLVL.

This clone showed up just a few times. This rearrangement joins TRBV5-4 to TRBJ1-2; 8 nucleotides match TRBD1. V lost 4 bases to trimming and J lost 0 bases; unmatched junction nucleotides: 5. Germline values: CDR1 SGHNT, CDR2 YYREEE (reference sequence). CDR3 size: 15 residues. CDR3: CASSTNRGTNYGYTF. CDR3 in DNA: TGTGCCAGCAGCACAAACAGGGGGACTAACTATGGCTACACCTTC.

The J gene is TRBJ1-6, the V gene TRBV6-5; no definite D call. V lost 5 bases to trimming and J lost 2 bases, with 7 bases between them. CDR1 and CDR2 from the germline V gene are MNHEY and SVGAGI. The CDR3 covers 14 residues. The CDR3 region is CASSPQPYNSPLHF. The CDR3, as DNA: TGTGCCAGCAGTCCCCAGCCCTATAATTCACCCCTCCACTTT.

The gene calls are TRBV4-3 and TRBJ2-1; 9 nucleotides align to TRBD1. There are 16 residues in the CDR3. Germline CDR1 LGHNA, CDR2 YSLEER. V lost 0 bases to trimming and J lost 3 bases; unmatched junction nucleotides: 3. The CDR3 DNA follows: TGCGCCAGCAGCCAAGAGACGACAGGGGGCTACAATGAGCAGTTCTTC. Protein product: CASSQETTGGYNEQFF.

The V and J genes are TRBV9 and TRBJ1-2; D unclear. Trimming cost V 4 bases and J 0 bases, with 10 bases left between them. There are 14 residues in the CDR3. CDR1 is SGDLS, CDR2 YYNGEE, per germline. The CDR3 sequence: CASSSDPPNYGYTF. The CDR3 nucleotides read TGTGCCAGCAGCTCAGACCCTCCTAACTATGGCTACACCTTC.

The chain couples TRBV29-1 to TRBJ1-5; D might be TRBD1 (6 bases). The CDR3 is 12 residues long. CDR1 is SQVTM, CDR2 ANQGSEA, per germline. Trimming left V 6 bases short and J 2 bases short, with 8 bases between. CDR3 sequence: CSVQGRNQPQHF. CDR3 nucleotides: TGCAGCGTACAGGGACGCAATCAGCCCCAGCATTTT.